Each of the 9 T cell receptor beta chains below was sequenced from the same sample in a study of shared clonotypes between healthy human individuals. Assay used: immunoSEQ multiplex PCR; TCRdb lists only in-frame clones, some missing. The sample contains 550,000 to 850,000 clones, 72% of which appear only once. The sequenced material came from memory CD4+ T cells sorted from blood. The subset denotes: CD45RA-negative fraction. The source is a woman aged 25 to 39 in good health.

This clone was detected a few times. The CDR3 DNA sequence: TGTGCCAGTAGTATAATCGCACAATCGAGCACAGATACGCAGTATTTT. Translation: CASSIIAQSSTDTQYF. The chain combines TRBV19 with TRBJ2-3, with unresolved D. With 2 bases removed from V and 0 bases from J, the gap between germline ends came to 12 bases. Germline values: CDR1 LNHDA, CDR2 SQIVND (reference sequence). CDR3 length: 16 residues. Supplemented by reference TRBV19 and TRBJ2-3, the full variable domain reads DGGITQSPKYLFRKEGQNVTLSCEQNLNHDAMYWYRQDPGQGLRLIYYSQIVNDFQKGDIAEGYSVSREKKESFPLTVTSAQKNPTAFYLCASSIIAQSSTDTQYFGPGTRLTVL.

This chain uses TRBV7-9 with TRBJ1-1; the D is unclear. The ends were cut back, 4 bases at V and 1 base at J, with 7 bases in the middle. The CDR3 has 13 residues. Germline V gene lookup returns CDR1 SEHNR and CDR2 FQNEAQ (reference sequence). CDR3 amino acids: CASSSLGNTEAFF. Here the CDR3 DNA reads TGTGCCAGCAGCTCCCTTGGGAACACTGAAGCTTTCTTT.

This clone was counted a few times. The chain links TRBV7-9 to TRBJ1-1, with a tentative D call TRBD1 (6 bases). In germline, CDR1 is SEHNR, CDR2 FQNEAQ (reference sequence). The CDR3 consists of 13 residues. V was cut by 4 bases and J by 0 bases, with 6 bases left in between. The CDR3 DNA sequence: TGTGCCAGCAGCTGGGACATGAACACTGAAGCTTTCTTT. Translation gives CASSWDMNTEAFF.

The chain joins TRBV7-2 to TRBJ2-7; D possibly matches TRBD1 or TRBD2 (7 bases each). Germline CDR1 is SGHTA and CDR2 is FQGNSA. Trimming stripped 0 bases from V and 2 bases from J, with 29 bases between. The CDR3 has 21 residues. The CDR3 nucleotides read TGTGCCAGCAGCTTAGCCCCGGGATCCAAAAAGGGAGGGGGCTATCCCTACGAGCAGTACTTC. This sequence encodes CASSLAPGSKKGGGYPYEQYF.

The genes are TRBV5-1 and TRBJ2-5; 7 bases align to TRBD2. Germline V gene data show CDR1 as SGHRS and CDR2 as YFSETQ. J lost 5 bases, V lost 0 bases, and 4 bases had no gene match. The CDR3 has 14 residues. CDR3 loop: CASSLGGGMETQYF. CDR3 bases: TGCGCCAGCAGCTTGGGCGGGGGTATGGAGACCCAGTACTTC.

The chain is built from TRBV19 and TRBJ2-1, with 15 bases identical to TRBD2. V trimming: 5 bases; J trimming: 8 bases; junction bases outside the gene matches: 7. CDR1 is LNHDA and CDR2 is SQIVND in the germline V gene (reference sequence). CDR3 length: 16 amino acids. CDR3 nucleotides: TGTGCCAGTAGTTTACCGGGACTAGCGGGAGGCGATGAGCAGTTCTTC. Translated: CASSLPGLAGGDEQFF. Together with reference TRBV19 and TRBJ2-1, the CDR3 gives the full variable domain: DGGITQSPKYLFRKEGQNVTLSCEQNLNHDAMYWYRQDPGQGLRLIYYSQIVNDFQKGDIAEGYSVSREKKESFPLTVTSAQKNPTAFYLCASSLPGLAGGDEQFFGPGTRLTVL.

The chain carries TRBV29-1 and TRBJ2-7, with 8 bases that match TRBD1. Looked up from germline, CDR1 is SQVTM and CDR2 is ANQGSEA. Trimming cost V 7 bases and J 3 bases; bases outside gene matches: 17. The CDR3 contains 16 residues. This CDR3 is CSATFAETGAGYEQYF. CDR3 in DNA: TGCAGCGCAACCTTTGCGGAGACAGGGGCCGGCTACGAGCAGTACTTC.

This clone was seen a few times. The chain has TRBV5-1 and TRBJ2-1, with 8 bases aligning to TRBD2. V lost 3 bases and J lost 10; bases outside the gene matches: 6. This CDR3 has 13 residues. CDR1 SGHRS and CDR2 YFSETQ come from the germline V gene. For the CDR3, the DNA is TGCGCCAGCAGCTGGAGAGCGGGAGTCGAGCAGTTCTTC. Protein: CASSWRAGVEQFF. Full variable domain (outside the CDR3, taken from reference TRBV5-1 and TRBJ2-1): KAGVTQTPRYLIKTRGQQVTLSCSPISGHRSVSWYQQTPGQGLQFLFEYFSETQRNKGNFPGRFSGRQFSNSRSEMNVSTLELGDSALYLCASSWRAGVEQFFGPGTRLTVL.

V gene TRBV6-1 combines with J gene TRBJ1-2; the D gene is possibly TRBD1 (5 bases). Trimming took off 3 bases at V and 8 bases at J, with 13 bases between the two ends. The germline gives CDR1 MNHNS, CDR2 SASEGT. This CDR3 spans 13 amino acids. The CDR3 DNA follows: TGTGCCAGCAGTGAGCAGGGACTTGGAGGCTACACCTTC. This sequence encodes CASSEQGLGGYTF.